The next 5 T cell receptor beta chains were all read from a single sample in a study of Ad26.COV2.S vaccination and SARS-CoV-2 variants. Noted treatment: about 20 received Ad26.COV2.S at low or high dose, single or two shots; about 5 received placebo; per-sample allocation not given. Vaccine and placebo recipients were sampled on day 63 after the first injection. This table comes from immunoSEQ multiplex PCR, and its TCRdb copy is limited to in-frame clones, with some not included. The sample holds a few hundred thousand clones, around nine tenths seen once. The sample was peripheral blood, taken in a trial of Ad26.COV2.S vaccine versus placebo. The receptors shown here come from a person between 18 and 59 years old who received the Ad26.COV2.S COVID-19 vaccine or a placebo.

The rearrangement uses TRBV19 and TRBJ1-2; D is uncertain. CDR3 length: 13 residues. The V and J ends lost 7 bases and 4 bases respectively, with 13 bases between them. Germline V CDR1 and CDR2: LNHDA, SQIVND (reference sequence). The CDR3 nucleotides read TGTGCCAGTAAAAGGGAGGGAAGCTATGGCTACACCTTC. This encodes CASKREGSYGYTF.

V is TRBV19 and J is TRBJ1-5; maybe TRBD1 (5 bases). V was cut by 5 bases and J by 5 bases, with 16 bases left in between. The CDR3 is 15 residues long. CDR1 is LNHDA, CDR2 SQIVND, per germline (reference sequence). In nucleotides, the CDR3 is TGTGCCAGTAGTTCCCCCCGGGGGACTCATCAGCCCCAGCATTTT. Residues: CASSSPRGTHQPQHF.

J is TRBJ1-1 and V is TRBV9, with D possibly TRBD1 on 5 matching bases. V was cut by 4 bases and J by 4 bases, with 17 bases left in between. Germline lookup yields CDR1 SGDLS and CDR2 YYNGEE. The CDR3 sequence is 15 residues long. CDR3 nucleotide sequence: TGTGCCAGCAGCCTTGCGGGCGTGGGGACCACTGAAGCTTTCTTT. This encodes CASSLAGVGTTEAFF.

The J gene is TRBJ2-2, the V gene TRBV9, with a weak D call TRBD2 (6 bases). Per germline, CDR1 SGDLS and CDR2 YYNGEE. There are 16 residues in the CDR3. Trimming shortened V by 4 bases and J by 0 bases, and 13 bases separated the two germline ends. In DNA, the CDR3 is TGTGCCAGCAGCCCACGACTAGGAGCGAACACCGGGGAGCTGTTTTTT. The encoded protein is CASSPRLGANTGELFF.

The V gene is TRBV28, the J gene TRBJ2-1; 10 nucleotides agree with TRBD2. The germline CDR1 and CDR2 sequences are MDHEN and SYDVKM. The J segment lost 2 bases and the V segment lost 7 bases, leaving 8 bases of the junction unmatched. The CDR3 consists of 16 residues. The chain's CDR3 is CASNLAGVGTYNEQFF. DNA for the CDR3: TGTGCCAGCAACCTAGCGGGAGTTGGGACCTACAATGAGCAGTTCTTC.